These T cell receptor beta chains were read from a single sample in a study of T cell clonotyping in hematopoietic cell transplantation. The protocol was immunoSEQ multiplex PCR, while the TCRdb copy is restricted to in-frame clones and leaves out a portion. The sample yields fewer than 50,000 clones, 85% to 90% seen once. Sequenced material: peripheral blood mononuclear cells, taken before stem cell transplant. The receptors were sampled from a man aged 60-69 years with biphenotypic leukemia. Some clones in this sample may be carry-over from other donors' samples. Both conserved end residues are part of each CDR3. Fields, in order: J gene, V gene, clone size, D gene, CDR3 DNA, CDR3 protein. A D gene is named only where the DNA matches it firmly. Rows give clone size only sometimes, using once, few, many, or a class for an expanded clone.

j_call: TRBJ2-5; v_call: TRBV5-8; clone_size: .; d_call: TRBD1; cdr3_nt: TGTGCCAGCAGCTTGGGTGCACAGGGGAGAGAGACCCAGTACTTC; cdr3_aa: CASSLGAQGRETQYF
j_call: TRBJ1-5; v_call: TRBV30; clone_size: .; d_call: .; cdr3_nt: TGTGCCTGGAGTGAGGGGGTTGCTCAGCCCCAGCATTTT; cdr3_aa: CAWSEGVAQPQHF
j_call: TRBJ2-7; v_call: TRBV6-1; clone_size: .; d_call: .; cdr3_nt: TGTGCCAGCATCCGCGGGCCGAATTCCTACGAGCAGTACTTC; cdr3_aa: CASIRGPNSYEQYF
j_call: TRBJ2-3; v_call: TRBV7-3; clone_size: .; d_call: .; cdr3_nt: TGTGCCAGCAGCTACCAGAGCGGTAGCACAGATACGCAGTATTTT; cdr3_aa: CASSYQSGSTDTQYF
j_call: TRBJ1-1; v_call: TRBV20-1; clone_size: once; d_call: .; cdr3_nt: TGCAGTGCTAGTCTGGACGCTGAAGCTTTCTTT; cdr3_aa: CSASLDAEAFF
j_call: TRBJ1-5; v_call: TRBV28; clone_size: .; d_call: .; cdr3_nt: TGTGCCAGCAGTTTAGGGCCGGGGCAGCCCCAGCATTTT; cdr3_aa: CASSLGPGQPQHF
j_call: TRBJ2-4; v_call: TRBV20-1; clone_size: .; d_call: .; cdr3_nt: TGCAGTGGGTGGCAGGAGGACATTCAGTACTTC; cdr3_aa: CSGWQEDIQYF
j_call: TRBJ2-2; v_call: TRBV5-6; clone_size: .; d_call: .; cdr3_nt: TGTGCCAGCAGCTTGGTTATTCCCGGGGAGCTGTTTTTT; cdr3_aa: CASSLVIPGELFF
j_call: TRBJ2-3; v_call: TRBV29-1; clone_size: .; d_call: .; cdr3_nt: TGCAGCGTTGAAGTGGATAGATTTGGACTGGGCACAGATACGCAGTATTTT; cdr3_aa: CSVEVDRFGLGTDTQYF
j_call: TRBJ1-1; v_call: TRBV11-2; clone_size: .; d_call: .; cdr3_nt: TGTGCCAGCAGCCCCAATATCAACACTGAAGCTTTCTTT; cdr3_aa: CASSPNINTEAFF
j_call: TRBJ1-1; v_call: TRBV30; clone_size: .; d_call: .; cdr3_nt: TGTGCCTGGAGTGTAGCGGTGGGGCTCGCTGAAGCTTTCTTT; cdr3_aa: CAWSVAVGLAEAFF
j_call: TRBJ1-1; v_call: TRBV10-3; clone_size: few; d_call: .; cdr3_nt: TGTGCCATCCTGACAGACTGGGGCACTGAAGCTTTCTTT; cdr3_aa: CAILTDWGTEAFF
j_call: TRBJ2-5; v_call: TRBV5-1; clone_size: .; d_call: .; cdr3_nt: TGCGCCAGCAGCTCCAAAAGAGAGACCCAGTACTTC; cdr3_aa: CASSSKRETQYF
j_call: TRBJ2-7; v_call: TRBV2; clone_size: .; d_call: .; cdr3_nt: TGTGCCAGCAGTGAGGCCCCTACGGACTACGAGCAGTACTTC; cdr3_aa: CASSEAPTDYEQYF
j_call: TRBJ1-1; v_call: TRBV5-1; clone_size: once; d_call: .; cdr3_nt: TGCGCCAGCAGCTTGGTGGGGTCAAAAGGGGAAGCTTTCTTT; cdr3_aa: CASSLVGSKGEAFF
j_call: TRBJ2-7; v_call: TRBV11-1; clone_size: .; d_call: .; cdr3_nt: TGTGCCAGCAGCCCGGGGTCGGTTAGCTCCTACGAGCAGTACTTC; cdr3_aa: CASSPGSVSSYEQYF
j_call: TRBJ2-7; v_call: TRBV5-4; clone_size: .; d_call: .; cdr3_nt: TGTGCCAGCAGCTCAGGAGGAACAACCTACGAGCAGTACTTC; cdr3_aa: CASSSGGTTYEQYF
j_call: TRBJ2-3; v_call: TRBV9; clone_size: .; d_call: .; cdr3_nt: TGTGCCAGCAGCGTAGCAGGTAGCCCCGCAGATACGCAGTATTTT; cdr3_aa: CASSVAGSPADTQYF
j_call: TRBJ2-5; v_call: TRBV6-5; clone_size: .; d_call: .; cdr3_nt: TGTGCCAGCTCACTTCGGACTGGACAAGAGACCCAGTACTTC; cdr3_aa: CASSLRTGQETQYF
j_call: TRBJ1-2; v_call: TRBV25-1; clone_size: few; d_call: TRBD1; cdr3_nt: TGTGCCAGCAGTGAGGGGTTAGGGACAGCGAAAGGCTACACCTTC; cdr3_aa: CASSEGLGTAKGYTF
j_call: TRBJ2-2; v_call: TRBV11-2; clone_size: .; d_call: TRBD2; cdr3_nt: TGTGCCAGCAGAAATAGCGGGAGATCGAACACCGGGGAGCTGTTTTTT; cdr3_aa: CASRNSGRSNTGELFF
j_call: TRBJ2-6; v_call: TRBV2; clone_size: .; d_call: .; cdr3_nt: TGTGCCAGCAGCTCGTTCTCTGGGGCCAACGTCCTGACTTTC; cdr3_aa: CASSSFSGANVLTF
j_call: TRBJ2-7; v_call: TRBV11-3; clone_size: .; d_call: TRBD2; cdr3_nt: TGTGCCAGCAGCTTAGCAACCGGGACTAGCGGGAAAACCTACGAGCAGTACTTC; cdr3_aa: CASSLATGTSGKTYEQYF
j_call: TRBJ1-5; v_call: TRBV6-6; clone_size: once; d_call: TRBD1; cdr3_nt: TGTGCCAGCAGTTACTCGACAGGGAATCAGCCCCAGCATTTT; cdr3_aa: CASSYSTGNQPQHF
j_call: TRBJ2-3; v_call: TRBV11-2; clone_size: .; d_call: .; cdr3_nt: TGTGCCAGCAGCTCGCCTTGGGATACGCAGTATTTT; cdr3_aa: CASSSPWDTQYF
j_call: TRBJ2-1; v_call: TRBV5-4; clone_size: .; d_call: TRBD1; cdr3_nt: TGTGCCAGCAGCGGACCGGGACAGGGGGACGGTGAGCAGTTCTTC; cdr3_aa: CASSGPGQGDGEQFF
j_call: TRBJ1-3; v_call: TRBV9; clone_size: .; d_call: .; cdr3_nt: TGTGCCAGCAGCGTAGGCGCGACGGGAAACACCATATATTTT; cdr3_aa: CASSVGATGNTIYF
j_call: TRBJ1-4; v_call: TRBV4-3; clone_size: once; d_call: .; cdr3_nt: TGCGCCAGCAGCCAAGACCCGGAGCCTGCAACTAATGAAAAACTGTTTTTT; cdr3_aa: CASSQDPEPATNEKLFF
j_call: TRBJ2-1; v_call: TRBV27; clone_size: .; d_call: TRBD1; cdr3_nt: TGTGCCAGCATCCCGGGACAGGGAGGGAATGAGCAGTTCTTC; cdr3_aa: CASIPGQGGNEQFF
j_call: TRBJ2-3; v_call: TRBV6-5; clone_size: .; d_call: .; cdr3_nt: TGTGCCAGCAGTTTTGCGGGGGCTAGCACAGATACGCAGTATTTT; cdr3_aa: CASSFAGASTDTQYF
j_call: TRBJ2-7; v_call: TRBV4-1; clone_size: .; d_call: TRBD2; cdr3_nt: TGCGCCAGCAGCCAGATCACGGGAGGGCCATACGAGCAGTACTTC; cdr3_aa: CASSQITGGPYEQYF
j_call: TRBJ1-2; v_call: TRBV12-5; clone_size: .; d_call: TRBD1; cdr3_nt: TGTGCTAGTGGCTTGGCCGGGGCAGGGGGTAGCGACTTCTATGGCTACACCTTC; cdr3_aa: CASGLAGAGGSDFYGYTF
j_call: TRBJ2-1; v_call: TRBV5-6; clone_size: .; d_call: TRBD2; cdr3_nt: TGTGCCAGCAGCCAAGGACTAGCCGGTTACAATGAGCAGTTCTTC; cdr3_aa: CASSQGLAGYNEQFF
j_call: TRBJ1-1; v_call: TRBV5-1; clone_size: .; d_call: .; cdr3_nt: TGCGCCAGCAGCTTGGGTTGGGAAGCCGAAGCTTTCTTT; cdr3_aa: CASSLGWEAEAFF
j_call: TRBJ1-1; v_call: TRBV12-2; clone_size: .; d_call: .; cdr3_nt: TGTGCAAGTCGCCCCAGGACTACCCTGGACAGGGGGCTGGGGACTGAAGCTTTCTTT; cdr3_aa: CASRPRTTLDRGLGTEAFF
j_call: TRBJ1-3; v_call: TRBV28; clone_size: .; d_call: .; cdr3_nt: TGTGCCAGCAGGATACAGGGATCTGGAAACACCATATATTTT; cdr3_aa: CASRIQGSGNTIYF
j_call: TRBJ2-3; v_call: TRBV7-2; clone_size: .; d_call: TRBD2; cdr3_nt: TGTGCCAGCAGCTTTCTTAGTAGCGGGAGGGCCGATACGCAGTATTTT; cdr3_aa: CASSFLSSGRADTQYF
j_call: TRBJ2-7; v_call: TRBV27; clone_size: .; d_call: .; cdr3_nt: TGTGCCAGCAGTTTGTCCGACAGGTTAAACTACGAGCAGTACTTC; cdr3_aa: CASSLSDRLNYEQYF
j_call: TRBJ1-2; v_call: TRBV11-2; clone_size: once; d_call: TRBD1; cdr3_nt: TGTGCCAGCAGCTTTACAGGGGGCGTCGAGGACACCTTC; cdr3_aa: CASSFTGGVEDTF
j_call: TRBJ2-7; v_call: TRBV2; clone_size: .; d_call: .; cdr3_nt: TGTGCCAGCAGTGTGTCCGAGCAGTACTTC; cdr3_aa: CASSVSEQYF
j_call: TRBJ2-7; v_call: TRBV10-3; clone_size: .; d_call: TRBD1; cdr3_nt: TGTGCAATCAAGGGGGCAAGGGGCCAGGAGCAGTACTTC; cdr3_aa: CAIKGARGQEQYF
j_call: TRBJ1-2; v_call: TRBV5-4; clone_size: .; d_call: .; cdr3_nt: TGTGCCAGCACCAGGAACGGGGTCCAAGCTAACTATGGCTACACCTTC; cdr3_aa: CASTRNGVQANYGYTF
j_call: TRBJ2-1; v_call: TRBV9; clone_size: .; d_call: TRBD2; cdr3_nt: TGTGCCAGCAGCGGTAGCGGGAGGCAAAGCTCCTACAATGAGCAGTTCTTC; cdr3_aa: CASSGSGRQSSYNEQFF
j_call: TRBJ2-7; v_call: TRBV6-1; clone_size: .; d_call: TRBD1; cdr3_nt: TGTGCCAGCAGTGCACAAAAAGACGACAGGGGCTACGAGCAGTACTTC; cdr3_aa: CASSAQKDDRGYEQYF
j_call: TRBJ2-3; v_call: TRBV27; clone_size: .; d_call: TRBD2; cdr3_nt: TGTGCCAGCAGTTTTGACCAGCCTCGACGGGAGGCCCGTTGGAACACAGATACGCAGTATTTT; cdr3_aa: CASSFDQPRREARWNTDTQYF
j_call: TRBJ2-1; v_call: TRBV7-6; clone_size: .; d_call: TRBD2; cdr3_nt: TGTGCCAGCAGCTTCCGATTAACGGGAGGGCCTCCATATACGGGCAATGAGCAGTTCTTC; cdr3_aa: CASSFRLTGGPPYTGNEQFF
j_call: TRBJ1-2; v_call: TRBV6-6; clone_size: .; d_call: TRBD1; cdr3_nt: TGTGCCAGCAGTTACTTCGGACAGGGAGCTGGCTACACCTTC; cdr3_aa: CASSYFGQGAGYTF
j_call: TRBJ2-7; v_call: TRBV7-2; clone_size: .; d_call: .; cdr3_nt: TGTGCCAGCAGCCACTCTGGGGCCAGCTCCTACGAGCAGTACTTC; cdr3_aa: CASSHSGASSYEQYF
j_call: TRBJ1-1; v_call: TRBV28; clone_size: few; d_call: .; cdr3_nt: TGTGCCAGCAAAACCCGGGACCCCCTTGAAGCTTTCTTT; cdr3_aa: CASKTRDPLEAFF
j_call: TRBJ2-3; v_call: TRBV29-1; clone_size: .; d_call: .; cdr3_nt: TGCAGCGCCTATGCTAGCACAGATACGCAGTATTTT; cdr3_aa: CSAYASTDTQYF
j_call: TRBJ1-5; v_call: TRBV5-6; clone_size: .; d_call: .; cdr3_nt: TGTGCCAGCAGCTTGAGTCCAGATCAGCCCCAGCATTTT; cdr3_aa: CASSLSPDQPQHF
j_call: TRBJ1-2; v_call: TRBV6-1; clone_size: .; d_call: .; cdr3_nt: TGTGCCAGCAGTGAAGCACATGGGGGCTATGGCTACACCTTC; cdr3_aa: CASSEAHGGYGYTF
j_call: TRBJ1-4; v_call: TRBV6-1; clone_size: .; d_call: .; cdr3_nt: TGTGCCAGCAGTGAAATGGGCCGAGGGTGGGAAAAACTGTTTTTT; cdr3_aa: CASSEMGRGWEKLFF
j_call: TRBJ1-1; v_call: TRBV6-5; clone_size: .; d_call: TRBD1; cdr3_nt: TGTGCCAGCAGAACGCCCCGGACAGGGGGCACTGAAGCTTTCTTT; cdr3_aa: CASRTPRTGGTEAFF
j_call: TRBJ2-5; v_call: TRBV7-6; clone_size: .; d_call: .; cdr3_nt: TGTGCCAGCATCCGAGGGGGGAGACAAGAGACCCAGTACTTC; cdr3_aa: CASIRGGRQETQYF
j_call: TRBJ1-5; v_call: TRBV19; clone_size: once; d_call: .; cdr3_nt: TGTGCCAGTAGTACGGTAGGGCAGGTCGGACAGCCCCAGCATTTT; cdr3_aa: CASSTVGQVGQPQHF
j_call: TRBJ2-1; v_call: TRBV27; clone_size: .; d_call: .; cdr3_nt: TGTGCCAGCAGTTTTATGGGGAGCTCCTACAATGAGCAGTTCTTC; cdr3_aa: CASSFMGSSYNEQFF
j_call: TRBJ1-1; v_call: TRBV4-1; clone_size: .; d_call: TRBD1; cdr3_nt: TGCGCCAGCAGGAGACAGGGGTTGGATACTGAAGCTTTCTTT; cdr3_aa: CASRRQGLDTEAFF